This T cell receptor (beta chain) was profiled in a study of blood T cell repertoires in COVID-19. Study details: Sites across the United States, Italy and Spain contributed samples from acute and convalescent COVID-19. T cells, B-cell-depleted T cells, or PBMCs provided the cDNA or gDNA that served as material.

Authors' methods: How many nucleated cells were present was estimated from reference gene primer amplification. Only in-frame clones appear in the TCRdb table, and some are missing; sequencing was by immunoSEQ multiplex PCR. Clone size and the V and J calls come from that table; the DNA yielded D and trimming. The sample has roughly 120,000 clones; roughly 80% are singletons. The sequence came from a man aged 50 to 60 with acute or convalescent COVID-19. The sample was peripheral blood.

The CDR3 here is CASSFGQNQPQHF. CDR3 DNA sequence: TGTGCCAGCAGCTTCGGACAGAATCAGCCCCAGCATTTT. The chain has TRBV7-9 and TRBJ1-5, with D possibly matching TRBD1 (6 bases). The length of the CDR3 is 13 residues. V lost 3 bases and J lost 4, with 7 bases in between. CDR1 and CDR2 from the germline V gene are SEHNR and FQNEAQ (reference sequence).